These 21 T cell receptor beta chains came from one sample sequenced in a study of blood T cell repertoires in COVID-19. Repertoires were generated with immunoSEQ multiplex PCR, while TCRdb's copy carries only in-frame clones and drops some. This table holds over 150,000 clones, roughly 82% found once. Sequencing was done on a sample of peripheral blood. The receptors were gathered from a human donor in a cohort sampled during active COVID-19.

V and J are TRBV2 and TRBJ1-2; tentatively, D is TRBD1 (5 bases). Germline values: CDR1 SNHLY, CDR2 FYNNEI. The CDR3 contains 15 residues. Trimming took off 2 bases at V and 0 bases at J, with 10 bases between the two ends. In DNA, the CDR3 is TGTGCCAGCAGTGAATACAGGCCCTCTAACTATGGCTACACCTTC. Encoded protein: CASSEYRPSNYGYTF. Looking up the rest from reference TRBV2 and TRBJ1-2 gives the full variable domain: EPEVTQTPSHQVTQMGQEVILRCVPISNHLYFYWYRQILGQKVEFLVSFYNNEISEKSEIFDDQFSVERPDGSNFTLKIRSTKLEDSAMYFCASSEYRPSNYGYTFGSGTRLTVV.

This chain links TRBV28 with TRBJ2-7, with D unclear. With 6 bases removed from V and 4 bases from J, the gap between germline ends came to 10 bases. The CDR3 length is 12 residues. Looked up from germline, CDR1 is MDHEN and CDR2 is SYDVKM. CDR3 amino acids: CASSRRAYEQYF. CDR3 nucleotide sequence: TGTGCCAGCAGCCGCCGAGCGTACGAGCAGTACTTC.

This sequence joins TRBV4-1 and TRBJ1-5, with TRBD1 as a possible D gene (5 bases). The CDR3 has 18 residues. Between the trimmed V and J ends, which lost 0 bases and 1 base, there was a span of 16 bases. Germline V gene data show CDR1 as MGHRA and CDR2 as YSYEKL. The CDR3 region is CASSQEGPGRGSNQPQHF. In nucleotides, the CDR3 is TGCGCCAGCAGCCAAGAGGGGCCGGGGCGGGGGAGCAATCAGCCCCAGCATTTT.

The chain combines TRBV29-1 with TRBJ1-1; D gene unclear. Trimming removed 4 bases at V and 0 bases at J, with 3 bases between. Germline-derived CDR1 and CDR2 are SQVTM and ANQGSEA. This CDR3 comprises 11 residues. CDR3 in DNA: TGCAGCGTTGTCGTGAACACTGAAGCTTTCTTT. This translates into CSVVVNTEAFF.

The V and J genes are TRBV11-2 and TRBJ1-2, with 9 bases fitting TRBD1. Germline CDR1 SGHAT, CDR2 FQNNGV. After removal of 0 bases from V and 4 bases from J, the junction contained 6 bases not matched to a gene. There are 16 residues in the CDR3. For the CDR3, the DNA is TGTGCCAGCAGCTTAGAACAGGGGGCCCTCGGCTATGGCTACACCTTC. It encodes CASSLEQGALGYGYTF.

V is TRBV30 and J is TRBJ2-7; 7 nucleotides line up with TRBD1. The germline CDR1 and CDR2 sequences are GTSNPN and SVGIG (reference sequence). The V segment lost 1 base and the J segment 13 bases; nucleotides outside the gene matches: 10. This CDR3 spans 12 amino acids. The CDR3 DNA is TGTGCCTGGAGTGCCCGGGGACAGCCCCTTTACTTC. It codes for CAWSARGQPLYF.

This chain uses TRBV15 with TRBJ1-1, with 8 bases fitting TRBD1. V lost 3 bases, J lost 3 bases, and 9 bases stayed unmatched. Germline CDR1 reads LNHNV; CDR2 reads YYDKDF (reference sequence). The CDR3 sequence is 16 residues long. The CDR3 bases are TGTGCCACCAGCAGTGGACAGGGTAAGAGGTACACTGAAGCTTTCTTT. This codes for CATSSGQGKRYTEAFF.

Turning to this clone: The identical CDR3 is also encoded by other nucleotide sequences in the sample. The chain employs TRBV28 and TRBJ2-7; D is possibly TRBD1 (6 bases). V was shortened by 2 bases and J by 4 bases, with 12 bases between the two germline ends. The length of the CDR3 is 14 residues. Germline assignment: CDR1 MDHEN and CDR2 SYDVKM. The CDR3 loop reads CASSLGGSGYEQYF. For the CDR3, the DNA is TGTGCCAGCAGTTTAGGGGGCTCAGGGTACGAGCAGTACTTC.

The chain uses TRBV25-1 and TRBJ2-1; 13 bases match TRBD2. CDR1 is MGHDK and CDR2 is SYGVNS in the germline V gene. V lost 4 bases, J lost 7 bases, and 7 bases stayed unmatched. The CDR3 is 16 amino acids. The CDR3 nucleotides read TGTGCCAGCAGTGTCCCCGGGACTAGCGGGATTAATGAGCAGTTCTTC. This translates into CASSVPGTSGINEQFF.

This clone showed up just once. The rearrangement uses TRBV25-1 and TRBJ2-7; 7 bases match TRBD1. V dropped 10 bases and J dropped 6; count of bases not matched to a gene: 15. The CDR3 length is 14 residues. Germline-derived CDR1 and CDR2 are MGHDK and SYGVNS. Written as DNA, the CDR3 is TGTGCCACCCTACCCTTCGGGACAGCGGCCGAGCAGTACTTC. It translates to CATLPFGTAAEQYF.

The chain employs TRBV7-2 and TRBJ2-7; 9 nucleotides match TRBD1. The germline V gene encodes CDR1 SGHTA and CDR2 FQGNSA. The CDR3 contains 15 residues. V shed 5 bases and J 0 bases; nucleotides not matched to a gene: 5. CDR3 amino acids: CASSKDRGSSYEQYF. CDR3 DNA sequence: TGTGCCAGCAGCAAGGACAGGGGAAGCTCCTACGAGCAGTACTTC.

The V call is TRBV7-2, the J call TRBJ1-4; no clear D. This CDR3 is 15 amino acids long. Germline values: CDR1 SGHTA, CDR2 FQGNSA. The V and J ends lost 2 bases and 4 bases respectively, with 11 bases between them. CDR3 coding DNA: TGTGCCAGCAGCTTATCTCTAGGGAGTAATGAAAAACTGTTTTTT. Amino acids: CASSLSLGSNEKLFF. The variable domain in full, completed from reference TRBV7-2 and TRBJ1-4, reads GAGVSQSPSNKVTEKGKDVELRCDPISGHTALYWYRQSLGQGLEFLIYFQGNSAPDKSGLPSDRFSAERTGGSVSTLTIQRTQQEDSAVYLCASSLSLGSNEKLFFGSGTQLSVL.

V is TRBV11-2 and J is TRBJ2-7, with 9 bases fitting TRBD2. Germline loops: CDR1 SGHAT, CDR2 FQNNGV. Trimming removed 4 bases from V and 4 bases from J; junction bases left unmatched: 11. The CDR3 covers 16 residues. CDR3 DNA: TGTGCCAGCAGCTCCATTAGCGGGAGAGAGGGATACGAGCAGTACTTC. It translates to CASSSISGREGYEQYF.

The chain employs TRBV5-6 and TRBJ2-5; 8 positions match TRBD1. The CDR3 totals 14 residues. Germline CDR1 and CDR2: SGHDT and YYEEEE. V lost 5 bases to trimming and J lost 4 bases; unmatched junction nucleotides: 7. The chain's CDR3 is CASSLSGTGETQYF. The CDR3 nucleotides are TGTGCCAGCAGTCTATCCGGGACAGGAGAGACCCAGTACTTC.

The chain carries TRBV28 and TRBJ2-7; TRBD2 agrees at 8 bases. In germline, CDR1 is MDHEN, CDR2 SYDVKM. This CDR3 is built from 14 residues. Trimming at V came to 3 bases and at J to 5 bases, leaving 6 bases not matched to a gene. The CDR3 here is CASSFLAGMHEQYF. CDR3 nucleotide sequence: TGTGCCAGCAGTTTTCTAGCGGGCATGCACGAGCAGTACTTC. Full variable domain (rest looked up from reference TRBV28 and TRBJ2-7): DVKVTQSSRYLVKRTGEKVFLECVQDMDHENMFWYRQDPGLGLRLIYFSYDVKMKEKGDIPEGYSVSREKKERFSLILESASTNQTSMYLCASSFLAGMHEQYFGPGTRLTVT.

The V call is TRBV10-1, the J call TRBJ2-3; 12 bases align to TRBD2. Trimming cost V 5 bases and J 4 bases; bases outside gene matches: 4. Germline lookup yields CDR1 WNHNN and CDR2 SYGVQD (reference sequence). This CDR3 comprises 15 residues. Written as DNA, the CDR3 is TGCGCCAGCAGTCGACTAGCGGGAGACTCAGATACGCAGTATTTT. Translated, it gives CASSRLAGDSDTQYF.

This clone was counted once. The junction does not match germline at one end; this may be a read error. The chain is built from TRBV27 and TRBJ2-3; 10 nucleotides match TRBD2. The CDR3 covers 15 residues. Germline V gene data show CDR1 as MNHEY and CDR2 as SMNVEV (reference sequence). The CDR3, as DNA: TGTGCCAACAGTGGACTAGCGGCAAGCACAGATACGCAGTATTTT. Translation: CANSGLAASTDTQYF.

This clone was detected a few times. Here the CDR3 reads CASSLSRDRGGETQYF. The CDR3 DNA reads TGTGCCAGCAGCTTGAGCCGGGACAGGGGGGGAGAGACCCAGTACTTC. The chain employs TRBV5-5 and TRBJ2-5; 11 bases are a match to TRBD1. Trimming took 1 base from V and 4 from J; bases not matched to a gene: 6. CDR1 is SGHKS, CDR2 YYEKEE, per germline (reference sequence). The CDR3 runs to 16 residues.

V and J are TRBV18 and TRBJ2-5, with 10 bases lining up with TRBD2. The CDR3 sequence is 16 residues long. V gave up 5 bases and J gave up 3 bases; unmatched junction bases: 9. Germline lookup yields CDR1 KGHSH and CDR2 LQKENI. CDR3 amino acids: CASSKLGTSGKETQYF. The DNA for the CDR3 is TGTGCCAGCTCAAAACTAGGAACTAGCGGGAAAGAGACCCAGTACTTC.

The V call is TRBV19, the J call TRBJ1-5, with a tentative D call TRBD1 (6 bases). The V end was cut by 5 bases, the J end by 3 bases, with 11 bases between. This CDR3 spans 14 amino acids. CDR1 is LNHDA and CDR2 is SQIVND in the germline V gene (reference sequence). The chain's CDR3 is CASSVRDNNQPQHF. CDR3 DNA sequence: TGTGCCAGTAGTGTCCGGGACAACAATCAGCCCCAGCATTTT. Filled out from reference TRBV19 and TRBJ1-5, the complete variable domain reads DGGITQSPKYLFRKEGQNVTLSCEQNLNHDAMYWYRQDPGQGLRLIYYSQIVNDFQKGDIAEGYSVSREKKESFPLTVTSAQKNPTAFYLCASSVRDNNQPQHFGDGTRLSIL.

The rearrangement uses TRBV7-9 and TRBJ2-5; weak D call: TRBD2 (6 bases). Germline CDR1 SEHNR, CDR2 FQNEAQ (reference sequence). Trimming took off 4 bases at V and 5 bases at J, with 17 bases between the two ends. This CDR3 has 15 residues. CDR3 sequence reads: CASSSGGGDSETQYF. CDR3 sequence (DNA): TGTGCCAGCAGCTCAGGCGGAGGGGATTCGGAGACCCAGTACTTC.